The 8 T cell receptor beta chains reported below all come from one sample, sequenced in a study of blood T cells in healthy people across ages. PCR was performed a second time for roughly 7 to 11 cycles using a sample-barcoded 5' primer and a J-beta primer mix. TCRdb re-analysed the 5' RACE reads in MiXCR, keeping a single row per CDR3 protein. The table has just under 900,000 distinct CDR3 sequences, 29% seen once. The sequenced material came from blood. These receptors all come from a woman older than 75 in good health.

This clonotype was seen a handful of times. The chain couples TRBV7-2 to TRBJ2-3; D call uncertain. The CDR3 contains 15 residues. Between the trimmed V and J ends, which lost 1 base and 0 bases, there was a span of 8 bases. Germline CDR1 SGHTA, CDR2 FQGNSA. The CDR3 here is CASSLVFGSTDTQYF. The CDR3 DNA sequence: TGTGCCAGCAGCTTAGTCTTCGGTAGCACAGATACGCAGTATTTT.

A few counts support this clonotype. One base away lies a much larger clone, so this may be a sequencing read error. V and J are TRBV7-9 and TRBJ2-5, with 8 bases lining up with TRBD1. The V gene's germline CDR1 is SEHNR and CDR2 FQNEAQ (reference sequence). This CDR3 is built from 11 residues. CDR3 DNA sequence: TGTTCCAGCAGCTTCTCGGACAGGGTGTACTTC. Residues: CSSSFSDRVYF.

This clonotype was detected ten times or more. This chain links TRBV18 with TRBJ2-5; D is undetermined. Germline V gives CDR1 KGHSH, CDR2 LQKENI. The germline V and J ends were trimmed by 5 bases and 3 bases, with 10 bases remaining between them. The CDR3 totals 13 residues. The CDR3 DNA sequence: TGTGCCAGCTCATATGCCCTAGAAGAGACCCAGTACTTC. Encoded protein: CASSYALEETQYF.

This clonotype was observed at least ten times. One junction end disagrees with the germline gene, perhaps due to a read error. J is TRBJ2-7 and V is TRBV28; D remains ambiguous. The CDR3 length is 11 residues. CDR1 is MDHEN and CDR2 is SYDVKM in the germline V gene. CDR3 amino acids: CATSTPYEQYF. The CDR3 DNA reads as TGTGCCACCAGTACCCCCTACGAGCAGTACTTC.

The sample holds one count of this clonotype. Given the absence of the conserved phenylalanine or tryptophan at the CDR3 end, a read error is likely. The V call is TRBV7-2, the J call TRBJ2-3; D may be TRBD2 (5 bases). Per germline, CDR1 SGHTA and CDR2 FQGNSA. V lost 4 bases and J lost 0, with 11 bases in between. CDR3 length: 15 residues. CDR3 region: CASSSVATSTDTQYV. The DNA for the CDR3 is TGTGCCAGCAGCTCGGTAGCGACTAGCACAGATACGCAGTATGTT.

This clonotype was seen repeatedly, ten times or more. The chain joins TRBV10-2 to TRBJ2-5; 9 bases are shared with TRBD2. CDR1 and CDR2 (germline): WSHSY, SAAADI. Trimming cost V 6 bases and J 2 bases; bases outside gene matches: 7. This CDR3 is built from 15 residues. The CDR3 region has the DNA TGCGCCAGCAGGAGGGCGGGGGGGGAGCAAGAGACCCAGTACTTC. Protein sequence: CASRRAGGEQETQYF.

Notes on this clonotype: A read error may explain this, as a much larger clone is one base away. V is TRBV28 and J is TRBJ2-1; 11 bases are shared with TRBD2. Near its end, the DNA agrees better with TRBJ2-7, so the J call may be wrong. Germline CDR1 is MDHEN and CDR2 is SYDVKM. The CDR3 loop spans 19 amino acids. The CDR3 DNA reads as TGTGCCAGCAGTTTGCGGGCCCTACTTGGGACTAGCGGCTACAATGAGCAGTACTTC. It encodes CASSLRALLGTSGYNEQYF.

This clonotype has just a few counts. A much larger clone differs from this one at a single base, so this may be a read error. The chain combines TRBV7-2 with TRBJ1-2; 10 nucleotides match TRBD1. V gave up 4 bases and J gave up 5 bases; unmatched junction bases: 10. The length of the CDR3 is 16 residues. The germline V gene has CDR1 SGHTA and CDR2 FQGNSA. CDR3 sequence reads: CASSWLRTGGGYGYTF. The CDR3 DNA reads TGTGCCAGCAGCTGGTTGAGGACAGGGGGAGGGTATGGCTACACCTTC.